This T cell receptor (beta chain) came from a study of Ad26.COV2.S vaccination and SARS-CoV-2 variants. Broader study findings: Reports say spike-specific CD8+ and CD4+ T cell responses covered substantial breadth after vaccination. TCR breadth and depth estimates may have understated total T cell responses. Participants given vaccine showed non-spike TCR breadth similar to that of placebo recipients. Vaccinated individuals (as opposed to placebo recipients) had higher spike-specific TCR breadth.

Specified treatment: 15 to 20 received Ad26.COV2.S at low or high dose, single or two shots; several received placebo; per-sample allocation not given. Sampling took place 63 days after the first vaccine or placebo injection. The V end was cut by 4 bases, the J end by 5 bases, with 18 bases between. The CDR3 is 15 residues long. The germline CDR1 and CDR2 sequences are SGHNT and YYREEE (reference sequence). This clone has a single count. The antigen is not known. The repertoire was sequenced with immunoSEQ multiplex PCR; TCRdb's copy has only in-frame clones and lacks some. Found here are 400,000 to 450,000 clones, approximately 90% of them singletons; the top ten hold approximately 12%.

Source: peripheral blood, taken in a trial of Ad26.COV2.S vaccine versus placebo. The source is a person aged 18-65 years who received the Ad26.COV2.S COVID-19 vaccine or a placebo. J is TRBJ1-1 and V is TRBV5-4; no clear D gene. For the CDR3, the DNA is TGTGCCAGCAGCGATCGAACATCGCTGAGGACTGAAGCTTTCTTT. It specifies CASSDRTSLRTEAFF.